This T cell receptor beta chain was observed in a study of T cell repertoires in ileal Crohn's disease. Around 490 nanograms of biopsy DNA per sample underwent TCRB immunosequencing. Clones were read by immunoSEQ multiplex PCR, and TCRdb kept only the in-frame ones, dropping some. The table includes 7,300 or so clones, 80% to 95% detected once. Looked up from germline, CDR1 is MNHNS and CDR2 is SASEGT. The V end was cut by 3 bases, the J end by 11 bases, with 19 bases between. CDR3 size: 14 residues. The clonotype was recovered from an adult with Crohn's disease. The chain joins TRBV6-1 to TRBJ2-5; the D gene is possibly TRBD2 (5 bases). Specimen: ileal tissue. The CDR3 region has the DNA TGTGCCAGCAGTGAGGTTCGGGGTTCGGGTGAGCAGTACTTC. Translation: CASSEVRGSGEQYF.